Following are 16 T cell receptor beta chains from one sample sequenced in a study of vaccination and CD4 T cells after COVID-19. Antigen specificity for these receptors is unknown. Cultured CD4+ T cells had their DNA profiled by the Oncomine TCR Beta short-read assay. TCRdb reanalysed the PCR reads using MiXCR and keeps one entry per CDR3 protein. The data contain some 20,000 distinct CDR3 sequences, approximately 53% of them singletons. Treatment described: approximately 9-day PBMC culture with coronavirus spike peptide pools or control peptides (ViraFEST assay). The sequenced material came from CD4+ T cells from blood, cultured in vitro. The source of these receptors is a human donor who had recovered from COVID-19.

The V gene is TRBV7-3, the J gene TRBJ2-2, with a weak D call TRBD2 (6 bases). The CDR3 spans 14 residues. With 3 bases removed from V and 3 bases from J, the gap between germline ends came to 8 bases. Germline V gene sequence: CDR1 SGHTA, CDR2 FQGTGA. Here the CDR3 DNA reads TGTGCCAGCAGCTTTGGAGGGCACACCGGGGAGCTGTTTTTT. This codes for CASSFGGHTGELFF.

J is TRBJ2-7 and V is TRBV21-1; TRBD1, as called in the table, went unchecked against the DNA. TRBV21-1 is a known pseudogene. CDR3 length equals 14 residues. The DNA of the CDR3 is TGTGCCAGCAGCGCTCAGGACAGGGAGTGCGAGCAGTACTTC. It codes for CASSAQDRECEQYF.

This clonotype was recorded a few times. V usage is TRBV27 and J usage is TRBJ1-2, with no clear D. Germline V gene sequence: CDR1 MNHEY, CDR2 SMNVEV (reference sequence). Trimming took 6 bases from V and 8 from J, leaving 1 base between them. This CDR3 is 8 amino acids long. CDR3 nucleotide sequence: TGTGCCAGCAGAGGCTACACCTTC. It encodes CASRGYTF.

This chain connects TRBV6-2 or TRBV6-3 to TRBJ2-5; unclear D gene. The CDR3 sequence is 11 residues long. The ends were cut back, 7 bases at V and 8 bases at J, with 11 bases in the middle. Germline V gene lookup returns CDR1 MNHEY and CDR2 SVGEGT. The CDR3 region is CASTYDGTQYF. The CDR3 DNA reads TGTGCCAGCACCTACGACGGAACCCAGTACTTC.

V and J are TRBV4-1 and TRBJ1-5; D is unresolved. Trimming removed 0 bases from V and 5 bases from J, with 11 bases in between. This CDR3 contains 15 residues. Germline V gene sequence: CDR1 MGHRA, CDR2 YSYEKL. CDR3 sequence reads: CASSQDQNGDQPQHF. For the CDR3, the DNA is TGCGCCAGCAGCCAAGATCAGAACGGTGATCAGCCCCAGCATTTT.

The V and J genes are TRBV21-1 and TRBJ2-3. TRBV21-1 is marked as a pseudogene. The CDR3 is made up of 11 amino acids. As DNA, the CDR3 is TGTGCCAGCATTAAGACAGATACGCAGTATTTT. Translated, it gives CASIKTDTQYF.

This rearrangement joins TRBV7-6 to TRBJ2-3, with D possibly being TRBD1 or TRBD2 (5 bases each). V lost 5 bases to trimming and J lost 3 bases, with 15 bases between them. The CDR3 is 15 amino acids. CDR1 and CDR2 from the germline V gene are SGHVS and FNYEAQ. The DNA of the CDR3 is TGTGCCAGCAGCCCCGGGACCAGAAGAACAGATACGCAGTATTTT. Protein: CASSPGTRRTDTQYF.

This chain links TRBV20-1 with TRBJ2-7; 8 bases match TRBD1. Per the germline V gene, CDR1 is DFQATT and CDR2 is SNEGSKA (reference sequence). The junction had 10 bases not matched to a gene; V was cut back by 6 bases and J by 6 bases. This CDR3 is built from 13 residues. CDR3 sequence reads: CSATGQVGFEQYF. In DNA, the CDR3 is TGCAGTGCCACGGGACAGGTGGGCTTCGAGCAGTACTTC.

V and J are TRBV20-1 and TRBJ2-5, with 14 nucleotides matching TRBD2. The V gene's germline CDR1 is DFQATT and CDR2 SNEGSKA (reference sequence). This CDR3 has 18 amino acids. After removal of 6 bases from V and 4 bases from J, the junction contained 16 bases not matched to a gene. In DNA, the CDR3 is TGCAGTGCAAACCCCGGACTAGCGGGAGGTTTTGGGCCAGAGACCCAGTACTTC. Translated: CSANPGLAGGFGPETQYF.

The CDR3 sequence: CASSYGSFGNQPQHF. The CDR3 DNA is TGTGCCAGCAGTTACGGATCGTTTGGCAATCAGCCCCAGCATTTT. This rearrangement joins TRBV6-5 to TRBJ1-5; D ambiguous. Deletions cut 2 bases from V and 2 bases from J, with 10 bases between. In germline, CDR1 is MNHEY, CDR2 SVGAGI. The CDR3 spans 15 residues.

This chain uses TRBV20-1 with TRBJ2-7; 8 bases fit TRBD2. Germline V CDR1 and CDR2: DFQATT, SNEGSKA (reference sequence). The V gene end was trimmed by 0 bases and the J gene end by 4 bases; junction bases not matched to a gene: 8. CDR3 size: 15 residues. The CDR3: CSARDPASGSYEQYF. The CDR3 DNA sequence: TGCAGTGCTAGAGATCCCGCCAGCGGGAGTTACGAGCAGTACTTC.

The J gene is TRBJ1-3, the V gene TRBV19; D remains ambiguous. This CDR3 is 15 amino acids long. V lost 10 bases to trimming and J lost 3 bases, with 19 bases between them. The germline gives CDR1 LNHDA, CDR2 SQIVND (reference sequence). The CDR3 reads CATSWAGGFGNTIYF. CDR3 nucleotide sequence: TGTGCCACTTCATGGGCCGGCGGTTTTGGAAACACCATATATTTT.

The V and J genes are TRBV5-1 and TRBJ2-7; maybe TRBD1 (6 bases). The ends were cut back, 2 bases at V and 6 bases at J, with 12 bases in the middle. Per germline, CDR1 SGHRS and CDR2 YFSETQ. The CDR3 extends over 13 amino acids. The CDR3 nucleotides read TGCGCCAGCAGCTTAGGACAGCCCGCCGAGCAGTACTTC. This encodes CASSLGQPAEQYF.

The V and J genes are TRBV27 and TRBJ2-7; 7 nucleotides agree with TRBD1. The ends lost 6 bases at V and 4 bases at J; junction bases unmatched: 12. CDR1 is MNHEY, CDR2 SMNVEV, per germline (reference sequence). The CDR3 runs 15 residues. CDR3: CASRPLRQGSYEQYF. The DNA for the CDR3 is TGTGCCAGCAGACCCCTCCGACAGGGTAGTTACGAGCAGTACTTC.

This clonotype has just a few counts. The V call is TRBV12-3 or TRBV12-4, the J call TRBJ1-5, with D unclear. V shed 8 bases and J shed 7 bases, with 15 bases lying between them. The CDR3 contains 13 residues. Written as DNA, the CDR3 is TGTGCCAGCCGTCAGACCCTGGGACAGCCCCAGCATTTT. This encodes CASRQTLGQPQHF.

In this sample, this clonotype turned up a few times. The J gene is TRBJ2-3, the V gene TRBV2; possibly TRBD1 or TRBD2 for D (6 bases each). Trimming left V 7 bases short and J 4 bases short, with 15 bases between. Germline assignment: CDR1 SNHLY and CDR2 FYNNEI. The CDR3 is 14 amino acids. CDR3 bases: TGTGCCAGCATTAGGAGGGGGGCGGCAGATACGCAGTATTTT. It specifies CASIRRGAADTQYF. The whole variable domain, filled in from reference TRBV2 and TRBJ2-3, reads EPEVTQTPSHQVTQMGQEVILRCVPISNHLYFYWYRQILGQKVEFLVSFYNNEISEKSEIFDDQFSVERPDGSNFTLKIRSTKLEDSAMYFCASIRRGAADTQYFGPGTRLTVL.